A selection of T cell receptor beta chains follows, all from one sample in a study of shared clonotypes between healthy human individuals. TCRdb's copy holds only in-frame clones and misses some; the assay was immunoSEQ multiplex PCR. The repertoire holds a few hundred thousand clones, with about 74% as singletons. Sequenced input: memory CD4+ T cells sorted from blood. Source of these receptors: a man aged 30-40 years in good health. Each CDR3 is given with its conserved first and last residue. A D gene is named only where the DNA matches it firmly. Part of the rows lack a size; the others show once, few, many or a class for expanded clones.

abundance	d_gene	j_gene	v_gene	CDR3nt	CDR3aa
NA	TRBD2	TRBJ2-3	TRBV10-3	TGTGCCATCAGTGAGGGACTAGCGGGAGCAACAGATACGCAGTATTTT	CAISEGLAGATDTQYF
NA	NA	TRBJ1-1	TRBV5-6	TGTGCCAGCATCCTCCAGGGTACAGGTCCGGAAGCTTTCTTT	CASILQGTGPEAFF
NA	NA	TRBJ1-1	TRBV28	TGTGCCAGCAGGTTAGAATTGAACACTGAAGCTTTCTTT	CASRLELNTEAFF
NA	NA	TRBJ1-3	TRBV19	TGTGCCAGTAGTTCCCCGCTTCGGGAGCGGAACAATACAAAACCTGGAAACACCATATATTTT	CASSSPLRERNNTKPGNTIYF
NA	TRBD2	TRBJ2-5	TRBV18	TGTGCCAGCTCACCACTAATTAGCGGGACGCTGGGTTTCCCAGAGACCCAGTACTTC	CASSPLISGTLGFPETQYF
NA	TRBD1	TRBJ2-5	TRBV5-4	TGTGCCAGCAGCTTGGGGGCGGGCCAGGGGGACGACTTC	CASSLGAGQGDDF
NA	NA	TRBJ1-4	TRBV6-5	TGTGCCAGCAGTTCACGACGGGGTTTGACTGAAAAACTGTTTTTT	CASSSRRGLTEKLFF
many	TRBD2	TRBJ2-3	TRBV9	TGTGCCAGCAGCGTACCAATCGGCGGTGGGACAGGGACTAGCGGGAGGACAGATACGCAGTATTTT	CASSVPIGGGTGTSGRTDTQYF
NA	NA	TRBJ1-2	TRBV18	TGTGCCAGCTCACCAGTTGGAGACCGCTACTATGGCTACACCTTC	CASSPVGDRYYGYTF
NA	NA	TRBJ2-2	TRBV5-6	TGTGCCAGCAGCTCCGCCGGACGGACGAACACCGGGGAGCTGTTTTTT	CASSSAGRTNTGELFF
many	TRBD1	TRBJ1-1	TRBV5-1	TGCGCCAGCAGCAACAGGGGGCCCACTGAAGCTTTCTTT	CASSNRGPTEAFF
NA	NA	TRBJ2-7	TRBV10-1	TGCGCCAGCAGCCATCTAGGGGCTTACGAGCAGTACTTC	CASSHLGAYEQYF
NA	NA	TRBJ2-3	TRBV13	TGTGCCAGCAGCTTGGGGGCAGGAAAATGGGGGAGCCGAGTCGCAGATACGCAGTATTTT	CASSLGAGKWGSRVADTQYF
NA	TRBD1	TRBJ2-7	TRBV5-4	TGTGCCAGCAGCATTGACAGGGCGGGCGAGCAGTACTTC	CASSIDRAGEQYF
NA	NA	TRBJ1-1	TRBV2	TGTGCCAGCAGTGGGAACAGGGCGGCGAACACTGAAGCTTTCTTT	CASSGNRAANTEAFF
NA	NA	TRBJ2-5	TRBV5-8	TGTGCCAGCAGCTTGGGCCGGGGGAGAGAAGAGACCCAGTACTTC	CASSLGRGREETQYF
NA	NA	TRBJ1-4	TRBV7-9	TGTGCCAGCAGCCCCCAGGGGATCAGTGAAAAACTGTTTTTT	CASSPQGISEKLFF
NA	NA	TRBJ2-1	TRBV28	TGTGCCAGCCGAGAAGGTAACCATGAGCAGTTCTTC	CASREGNHEQFF
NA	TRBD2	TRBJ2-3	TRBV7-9	TGTGCCAGCAGCTTAAGTCAGCGGGAGAGCACAGATACGCAGTATTTT	CASSLSQRESTDTQYF
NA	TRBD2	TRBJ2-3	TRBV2	TGTGCCAGCAGTGCTAACCCGGGACTAGCGGGAGGGCACACAGATACGCAGTATTTT	CASSANPGLAGGHTDTQYF
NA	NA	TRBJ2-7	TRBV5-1	TGCGCCAGCAGCCCCGAGGCGTTTTCCTACGAGCAGTACTTC	CASSPEAFSYEQYF
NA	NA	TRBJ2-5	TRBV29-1	TGCAGCGTTAATTTCAGTCAAGAGACCCAGTACTTC	CSVNFSQETQYF
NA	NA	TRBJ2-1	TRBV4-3	TGCGCCAGCAGCCAAGATGGGCTGAATGAGCAGTTCTTC	CASSQDGLNEQFF
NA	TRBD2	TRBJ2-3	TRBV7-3	TGTGCCAGCAGCCCCAGCGGGAGTGGTGGAGGTACGCAGTATTTT	CASSPSGSGGGTQYF
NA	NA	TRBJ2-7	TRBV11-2	TGTGCCAGCAGCTTAGGGGTCTCCCCCTCCTACGAGCAGTACTTC	CASSLGVSPSYEQYF
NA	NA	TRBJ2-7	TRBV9	TGTGCCAGCAGCGTATCCTTAACCTCCTACGAGCAGTACTTC	CASSVSLTSYEQYF